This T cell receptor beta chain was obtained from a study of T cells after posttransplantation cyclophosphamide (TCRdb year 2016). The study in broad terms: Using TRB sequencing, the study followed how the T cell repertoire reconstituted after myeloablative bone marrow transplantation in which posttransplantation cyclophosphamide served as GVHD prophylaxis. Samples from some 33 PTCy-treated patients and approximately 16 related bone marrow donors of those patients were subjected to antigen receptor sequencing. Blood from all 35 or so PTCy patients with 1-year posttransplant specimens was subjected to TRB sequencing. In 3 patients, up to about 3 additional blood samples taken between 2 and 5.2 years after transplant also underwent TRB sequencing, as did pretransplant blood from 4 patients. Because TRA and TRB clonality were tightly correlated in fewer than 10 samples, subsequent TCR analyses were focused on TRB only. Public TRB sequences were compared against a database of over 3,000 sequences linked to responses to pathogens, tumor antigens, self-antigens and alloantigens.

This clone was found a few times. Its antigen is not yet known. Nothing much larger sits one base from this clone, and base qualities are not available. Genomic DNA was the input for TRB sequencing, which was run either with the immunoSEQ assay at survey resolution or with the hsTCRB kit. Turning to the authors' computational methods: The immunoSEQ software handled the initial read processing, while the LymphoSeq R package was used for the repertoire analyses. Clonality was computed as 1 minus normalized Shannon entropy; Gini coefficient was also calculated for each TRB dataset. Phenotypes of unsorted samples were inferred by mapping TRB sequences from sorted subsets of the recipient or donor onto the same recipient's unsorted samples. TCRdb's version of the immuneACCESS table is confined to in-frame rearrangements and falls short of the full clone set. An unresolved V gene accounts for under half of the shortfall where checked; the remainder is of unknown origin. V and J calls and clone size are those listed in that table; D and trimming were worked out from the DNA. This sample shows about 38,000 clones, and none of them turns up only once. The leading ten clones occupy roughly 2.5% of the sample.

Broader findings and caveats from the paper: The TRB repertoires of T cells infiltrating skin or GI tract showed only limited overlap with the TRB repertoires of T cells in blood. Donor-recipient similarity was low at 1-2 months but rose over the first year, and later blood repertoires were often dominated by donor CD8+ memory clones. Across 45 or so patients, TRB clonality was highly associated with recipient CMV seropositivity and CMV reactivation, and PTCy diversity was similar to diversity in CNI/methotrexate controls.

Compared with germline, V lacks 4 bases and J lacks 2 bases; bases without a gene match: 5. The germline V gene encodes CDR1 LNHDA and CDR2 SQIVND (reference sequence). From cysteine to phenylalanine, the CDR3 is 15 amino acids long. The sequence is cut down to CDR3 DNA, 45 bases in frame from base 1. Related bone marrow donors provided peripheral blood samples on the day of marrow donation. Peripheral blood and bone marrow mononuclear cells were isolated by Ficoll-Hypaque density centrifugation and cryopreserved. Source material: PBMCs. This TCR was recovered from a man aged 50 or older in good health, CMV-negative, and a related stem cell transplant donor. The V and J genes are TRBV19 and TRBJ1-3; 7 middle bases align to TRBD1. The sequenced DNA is TGTGCCAGTAGTACGGGACAGCAAGCTGGAAACACCATATATTTT. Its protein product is CASSTGQQAGNTIYF.